This T cell receptor beta chain was captured by sequencing in a study of OX40 agonist ivuxolimab in advanced cancers. Findings and limits, study-wide: Also present in some nonresponders was a low level of normalized T-cell clonal expansion.

The CDR3 sequence is 15 residues long. The germline V and J ends were trimmed by 1 base and 6 bases, with 16 bases remaining between them. CDR1 is SGHRS, CDR2 YFSETQ, per germline. Blood sampling took place at baseline, cycle 4 day 1, and cycle 7 day 1. Profiled with immunoSEQ multiplex PCR; TCRdb holds only in-frame clones, not every one. The sample consists of 78,000 or so clones, approximately 81% of them appearing once. This clone appeared once. Its antigen is unknown. The specimen was CD4+ or CD8+ T cells sorted from blood, collected in a trial of the OX40 agonist ivuxolimab. This TCR derives from an adult with an advanced solid tumor such as melanoma, head and neck, liver or kidney cancer. This chain joins TRBV5-1 and TRBJ1-1; TRBD1 is a possible D gene (6 bases). CDR3 sequence: CASSLTGGGEAEAFF. CDR3 nucleotides: TGCGCCAGCAGCTTGACGGGAGGGGGAGAAGCTGAAGCTTTCTTT. The full variable domain, rest sourced from reference TRBV5-1 and TRBJ1-1, is KAGVTQTPRYLIKTRGQQVTLSCSPISGHRSVSWYQQTPGQGLQFLFEYFSETQRNKGNFPGRFSGRQFSNSRSEMNVSTLELGDSALYLCASSLTGGGEAEAFFGQGTRLTVV.